The 21 T cell receptor beta chains in this list originate from one sample, sequenced in a study of regulatory T cells in long-lasting Graves disease. Relying on iRepertoire HTBI primers and Arm-PCR of CDR3 regions, the team built TCR beta libraries. MiXCR was run by TCRdb on the multiplex PCR reads, yielding one entry per CDR3 protein. The table has 400,000 to 500,000 distinct CDR3 sequences, about 17% seen once; the top ten hold 20% to 25%. Time point indicated: newly diagnosed GD, antithyroid drugs for less than 3 months. With RNA extracted from PBMCs as input, the TCR library was made. These records were also assigned to another study, of T cells in Graves' hyperthyroidism and ophthalmopathy.

The source material was peripheral blood mononuclear cells (PBMCs), sampled at new diagnosis, from a patient treated with antithyroid drugs. The receptors derive from a woman aged 18-35 years with Graves disease.

The sample holds a few counts of this clonotype. V and J are TRBV6-2 or TRBV6-3 and TRBJ2-3, with a tentative D call TRBD1 (6 bases). Trimming pared 6 bases from V and 1 base from J, leaving 14 bases between. From germline, CDR1 is MNHEY and CDR2 SVGEGT. CDR3 length: 15 amino acids. The CDR3, as DNA: TGTGCCAGCAGCACACAGGGTATTCGCACAGATACGCAGTATTTT. Its protein is CASSTQGIRTDTQYF.

In this sample, this clonotype turned up many times. This chain links TRBV28 with TRBJ2-1; D gene uncertain. The V and J ends lost 2 bases and 8 bases respectively, with 7 bases between them. In germline, CDR1 is MDHEN, CDR2 SYDVKM. CDR3 length equals 12 residues. In DNA form, the CDR3 reads TGTGCCAGCAGTTTACCGTGGGATGAGCAGTTCTTC. It is translated as CASSLPWDEQFF.

This clonotype was seen ten or more times. This rearrangement joins TRBV2 to TRBJ1-2; unclear D gene. CDR1 is SNHLY and CDR2 is FYNNEI in the germline V gene. The CDR3 is 14 amino acids. V gave up 7 bases and J gave up 9 bases, with 21 bases separating them. CDR3 region: CASKWTWGNDSYTF. The CDR3 DNA follows: TGTGCCAGCAAATGGACCTGGGGTAATGACAGCTACACCTTC.

This clonotype was seen repeatedly, ten times or more. The rearrangement joins TRBV3-1 to TRBJ2-3; 9 bases agree with TRBD2. The CDR3 runs to 17 residues. With V trimmed by 4 bases and J by 7 bases, 15 bases remained unmatched. The V gene's germline CDR1 is LGHDT and CDR2 YNNKEL (reference sequence). The CDR3 DNA sequence: TGTGCCAGCAGCCCTAACTTAGCGGGAGCATCGAGGCATACGCAGTATTTT. Its translation: CASSPNLAGASRHTQYF.

This clonotype was observed many times. This chain connects TRBV20-1 to TRBJ2-5; D is perhaps TRBD1 or TRBD2 (5 bases each). V lost 3 bases and J lost 1, with 15 bases in between. The CDR3 extends over 15 amino acids. CDR1 is DFQATT, CDR2 SNEGSKA, per germline (reference sequence). CDR3 coding DNA: TGCAGTGCTAGGCCTCGAAGAGGGGCCCAAGAGACCCAGTACTTC. This sequence encodes CSARPRRGAQETQYF.

The table lists this clonotype with a few counts. V is TRBV7-9 and J is TRBJ1-4, with a weak D call TRBD1 (5 bases). Trimming removed 5 bases at V and 0 bases at J, with 13 bases between. Germline CDR1 is SEHNR and CDR2 is FQNEAQ (reference sequence). The CDR3 covers 16 residues. The DNA of the CDR3 is TGTGCCAGCAGCCTCGGGACCGCCTCAACTAATGAAAAACTGTTTTTT. Translating gives CASSLGTASTNEKLFF.

This clonotype was seen ten or more times. The chain is built from TRBV7-3 and TRBJ2-1; TRBD2 matches 7 bases. Germline CDR1 is SGHTA and CDR2 is FQGTGA. V lost 5 bases, J lost 5 bases, and 9 bases stayed unmatched. This CDR3 region has 15 residues. CDR3 in amino acids: CASSKGSGTNNEQFF. In DNA form, the CDR3 reads TGTGCCAGCAGCAAAGGCTCCGGGACTAACAATGAGCAGTTCTTC.

This clonotype was detected ten times or more. The gene calls are TRBV24-1 and TRBJ2-1; 12 bases are a match to TRBD2. This CDR3 has 17 amino acids. Germline V gives CDR1 KGHDR, CDR2 SFDVKD. After removal of 0 bases from V and 5 bases from J, the junction contained 4 bases not matched to a gene. The CDR3 here is CATSDLPSGRENNEQFF. In nucleotides, the CDR3 is TGTGCCACCAGTGATTTGCCTAGCGGGAGGGAGAACAATGAGCAGTTCTTC.

At least ten counts were recorded for this clonotype. The CDR3 region is CASSLALGSRGTEAFF. The CDR3 bases are TGTGCCAGCAGTTTAGCGCTTGGCAGTAGAGGTACTGAAGCTTTCTTT. The chain uses TRBV12-3 or TRBV12-4 and TRBJ1-1; D unresolved. There are 16 residues in the CDR3. V was trimmed by 0 bases and J by 5 bases, leaving 16 bases between them.

This clonotype was observed many times. This rearrangement joins TRBV11-2 to TRBJ2-3, with unresolved D. Germline-derived CDR1 and CDR2 are SGHAT and FQNNGV. The CDR3 length is 14 residues. V shed 2 bases and J shed 5 bases, with 11 bases lying between them. The CDR3 DNA is TGTGCCAGCAGCTTACTGGAGTTGGTAGATACGCAGTATTTT. The encoded protein is CASSLLELVDTQYF.

The sample holds many counts of this clonotype. V is TRBV20-1 and J is TRBJ2-1, with 9 nucleotides matching TRBD2. The CDR3 is 19 amino acids. The V and J ends lost 6 bases and 9 bases, in that order; junction bases with no gene match: 27. Germline V gene lookup returns CDR1 DFQATT and CDR2 SNEGSKA (reference sequence). DNA for the CDR3: TGCAGTGCAACCCCCCAGGCTAGCGGGGAATTCCCTATCTGGGGTGAGCAGTTCTTC. Its protein product is CSATPQASGEFPIWGEQFF.

This clonotype was picked up many times. V and J are TRBV3-1 and TRBJ1-4; 7 bases are a match to TRBD1. Trimming at V came to 3 bases and at J to 4 bases, leaving 5 bases not matched to a gene. The CDR3 totals 15 residues. Looked up from germline, CDR1 is LGHDT and CDR2 is YNNKEL (reference sequence). CDR3 loop: CASSQGDSINEKLFF. CDR3 nucleotides: TGTGCCAGCAGCCAGGGGGACAGCATTAATGAAAAACTGTTTTTT.

V is TRBV10-3 and J is TRBJ2-7, with D unresolved. The CDR3 covers 14 residues. Trimming took 0 bases from V and 5 from J, leaving 11 bases between them. CDR1 ENHRY and CDR2 SYGVKD come from the germline V gene. The CDR3 is CAISESQADHEQYF. CDR3 in DNA: TGTGCCATCAGTGAGTCCCAGGCCGATCACGAGCAGTACTTC.

V and J are TRBV6-2 or TRBV6-3 and TRBJ2-6; D remains unclear. The CDR3 extends over 12 amino acids. Trimming took off 7 bases at V and 3 bases at J, with 4 bases between the two ends. CDR1 MNHEY and CDR2 SVGEGT come from the germline V gene. CDR3 nucleotides: TGTGCCAGCAAGTTTGGGGCCAACGTCCTGACTTTC. Its translation is CASKFGANVLTF.

This clonotype showed up just a few times. The V and J genes are TRBV7-2 and TRBJ2-1, with 10 nucleotides matching TRBD2. CDR1 is SGHTA, CDR2 FQGNSA, per germline. Germline trimming cut 5 bases from V and 7 bases from J; bases unmatched to any gene: 5. This CDR3 is 14 amino acids long. The CDR3 sequence: CASSGLAVSNEQFF. The CDR3 DNA sequence: TGTGCCAGCAGCGGACTAGCGGTCTCTAATGAGCAGTTCTTC.

This clonotype was counted at least ten times. The chain couples TRBV6-1 to TRBJ2-1, with no clear D. This CDR3 comprises 16 residues. The germline gives CDR1 MNHNS, CDR2 SASEGT. Trimming removed 6 bases at V and 0 bases at J, with 15 bases between. The CDR3 region is CASRSLRRYSYNEQFF. As DNA, the CDR3 is TGTGCCAGCAGATCTCTCCGGAGATACTCCTACAATGAGCAGTTCTTC.

This chain uses TRBV6-5 with TRBJ2-2; the D gene is possibly TRBD2 (6 bases). Trimming took off 4 bases at V and 2 bases at J, with 29 bases between the two ends. The CDR3 runs to 21 residues. CDR1 and CDR2 from the germline V gene are MNHEY and SVGAGI. CDR3 sequence: CASSFLEPRTGGVSNTGELFF. The CDR3 region has the DNA TGTGCCAGCAGTTTCCTCGAACCCCGGACTGGCGGGGTATCAAACACCGGGGAGCTGTTTTTT.

The sample holds many counts of this clonotype. The gene calls are TRBV2 and TRBJ2-5; 12 nucleotides match TRBD1. Per the germline V gene, CDR1 is SNHLY and CDR2 is FYNNEI. The V gene end was trimmed by 6 bases and the J gene end by 3 bases; junction bases not matched to a gene: 5. The CDR3 has 15 residues. This CDR3 reads CASSHGTGGKETQYF. In DNA, the CDR3 is TGTGCCAGCAGCCACGGGACAGGGGGCAAAGAGACCCAGTACTTC.

This clonotype was observed a handful of times. The chain employs TRBV9 and TRBJ1-2; TRBD1 aligns across 8 bases. The CDR3 covers 15 residues. With V trimmed by 3 bases and J by 0 bases, 4 bases remained unmatched. Germline-derived CDR1 and CDR2 are SGDLS and YYNGEE. CDR3 protein: CASSAAGQANYGYTF. The CDR3 nucleotides read TGTGCCAGCAGCGCCGCGGGACAGGCTAACTATGGCTACACCTTC.

The table lists this clonotype with many counts. The rearrangement uses TRBV28 and TRBJ2-5; D uncertain. Germline CDR1 and CDR2: MDHEN and SYDVKM. V lost 4 bases and J 3 bases, leaving 9 bases between the germline ends. The CDR3 runs to 13 residues. CDR3 in DNA: TGTGCCAGCAGTTCGGCCAGAAAAGAGACCCAGTACTTC. It encodes CASSSARKETQYF.

The chain uses TRBV6-5 and TRBJ1-6; D is unresolved. The germline V gene encodes CDR1 MNHEY and CDR2 SVGAGI. Trimming cost V 3 bases and J 5 bases, with 8 bases left between them. This CDR3 is 14 amino acids long. The CDR3 sequence is CASSYDGDNSPLHF. For the CDR3, the DNA is TGTGCCAGCAGTTATGACGGGGATAATTCACCCCTCCACTTT.